The T cell receptor (beta chain) under discussion was sequenced for a study of T cells after yellow fever vaccination. General observations from the study: Among all clonotypes, a small share was observed in both CD4 and CD8 compartments. Subsequent to the booster, the majority of primary-vaccination clones reappeared (96% CD4, 80% to 90% CD8).

5'RACE template switching produced TCR cDNA carrying a universal primer site and UMIs. TCRdb used MiXCR to reprocess the 5' RACE reads, holding one entry per CDR3 protein. The sample has about 94,000 distinct CDR3 sequences, approximately 9% seen once; the top ten hold 16%. The CDR3 covers 14 residues. Germline CDR1 reads MNHEY; CDR2 reads SVGEGT. Trimming removed 6 bases at V and 0 bases at J, with 12 bases between. The source of this sequence is a man between 18 and 35 years old who received the YFV17D yellow fever vaccine. The gene calls are TRBV6-2 or TRBV6-3 and TRBJ2-7; no definite D call. This specimen consisted of CD8+ T cells not binding an NS4B(214-222) dextramer, sorted from PBMCs, obtained more than 14 days after the first yellow fever vaccination. CDR3 region: CASSFTRVSYEQYF. CDR3 DNA sequence: TGTGCCAGCAGCTTTACAAGGGTCTCCTACGAGCAGTACTTC.